The sequence of this T cell receptor beta chain was determined in a study of identical twins. Trimming stripped 0 bases from V and 5 bases from J, with 10 bases between. This CDR3 comprises 14 residues. Germline V CDR1 and CDR2: SGHTA, FQGTGA. TCRdb itself ran the 5' RACE reads through MiXCR, one entry per CDR3 protein. The table has approximately 470,000 distinct CDR3 sequences, approximately 15% seen once. These sequences were also reported in another study, on yellow fever vaccine responses in identical twins.

The chain carries TRBV7-3 and TRBJ1-2; unclear D gene. This sequence was found in a woman aged 18-35 years in good health. The sequenced sample was CD4+ T cells sorted from blood. The CDR3 DNA is TGTGCCAGCAGCTTAACTGCAGCGTCATATGGCTACACCTTC. This translates into CASSLTAASYGYTF.